What follows are 18 T cell receptor beta chains derived from one specimen sequenced in a study of T cells after yellow fever vaccination (dated by TCRdb to between 2018 and 2021). This specimen's treatment or condition label, interpreted: live attenuated yellow fever vaccine strain. Receptor amplification or capture employed 5' RACE. The listed sequencing device is Illumina HiSeq 2500. The public sequencing data were trimmed at Q25 with fastp and processed into clonotypes with MiXCR by TCRdb, which kept only in-frame beta chains. Duplicate CDR3 protein sequences are folded into a single record with the most common DNA and genes. The sample table contains hundreds of thousands of distinct CDR3 sequences; only one count was recorded for about 9.5% of them. The ten largest clones represent roughly 17% of the sample. The sample consisted of PBMCs, taken on the day of the first yellow fever vaccination. The receptor set was obtained from a man in his late teens or twenties who received the YFV17D yellow fever vaccine.

V gene TRBV4-1 combines with J gene TRBJ2-7; perhaps TRBD2 as D (6 bases). Germline loops: CDR1 MGHRA, CDR2 YSYEKL. CDR3 size: 13 residues. The V and J ends lost 4 bases and 2 bases respectively, with 9 bases between them. The CDR3 spells CASSPAGTYEQYV. In DNA form, the CDR3 reads TGCGCCAGCAGCCCCGCGGGAACCTACGAGCAGTACGTC.

This clonotype was found many times. The rearrangement joins TRBV10-3 to TRBJ1-6; tentatively, D is TRBD1 (5 bases). The germline V and J ends were trimmed by 0 bases and 9 bases, with 12 bases remaining between them. CDR3 length: 15 residues. The germline V gene has CDR1 ENHRY and CDR2 SYGVKD. As DNA, the CDR3 is TGTGCCATCAGTGAGTCGGGGGTTCCAGGTTCACCCCTCCACTTT. This codes for CAISESGVPGSPLHF.

The V call is TRBV5-1, the J call TRBJ1-2, with unresolved D. Germline V gives CDR1 SGHRS, CDR2 YFSETQ. The CDR3 extends over 14 amino acids. Trimming stripped 4 bases from V and 8 bases from J, with 18 bases between. CDR3 DNA: TGCGCCAGCAGCCCGCAGAGCGATTTTGGGGGCTACACCTTC. Protein product: CASSPQSDFGGYTF.

In its sample, this clonotype was seen a few times. The V and J genes are TRBV5-1 and TRBJ1-1; 7 nucleotides align to TRBD1. Germline V gives CDR1 SGHRS, CDR2 YFSETQ. Trimming cost V 0 bases and J 6 bases; bases outside gene matches: 2. The CDR3 loop spans 13 amino acids. The CDR3 DNA follows: TGCGCCAGCAGCTTGGCCCAGGGGGCTGAAGCTTTCTTT. It encodes CASSLAQGAEAFF. Using reference TRBV5-1 and TRBJ1-1 for the parts outside the CDR3, the full variable domain is KAGVTQTPRYLIKTRGQQVTLSCSPISGHRSVSWYQQTPGQGLQFLFEYFSETQRNKGNFPGRFSGRQFSNSRSEMNVSTLELGDSALYLCASSLAQGAEAFFGQGTRLTVV.

There are a few counts of this clonotype. The V and J genes are TRBV20-1 and TRBJ1-6; 9 bases align to TRBD1. CDR3 length: 15 amino acids. The trim removed 6 bases at V and 9 bases at J, leaving 12 bases unmatched. Germline CDR1 DFQATT, CDR2 SNEGSKA (reference sequence). CDR3 nucleotides: TGCAGTGCCGACAGGGGGGCAGGGCGGACTTCACCCCTCCACTTT. This gives the protein CSADRGAGRTSPLHF.

This clonotype has only a few counts. This chain connects TRBV7-2 to TRBJ2-3; a weak D match, TRBD2 (6 bases). Germline values: CDR1 SGHTA, CDR2 FQGNSA. The CDR3 contains 15 residues. V dropped 5 bases and J dropped 4 bases, with 16 bases sitting between them. The CDR3 DNA follows: TGTGCCAGCAGCGAGCTGCGGTCTAGCGCAGATACGCAGTATTTT. Residues: CASSELRSSADTQYF.

This clonotype was detected only a few times. The rearrangement joins TRBV4-1 to TRBJ1-2, with D possibly TRBD1 on 5 matching bases. V dropped 3 bases and J dropped 4 bases, with 24 bases sitting between them. The germline V gene encodes CDR1 MGHRA and CDR2 YSYEKL. The CDR3 consists of 18 residues. The CDR3 reads CASSQMGVGTGRGYGYTF. Here the CDR3 DNA reads TGCGCCAGCAGCCAGATGGGAGTCGGGACGGGACGCGGCTATGGCTACACCTTC.

This clonotype was observed a single time. A much larger clone sits a single nucleotide away, making a read error possible. The chain employs TRBV3-1 and TRBJ1-3; no clear D. The CDR3 covers 14 residues. From germline, CDR1 is LGHDT and CDR2 YNNKEL (reference sequence). The CDR3, as DNA: TGTGCCAGCAGGCAAGGCGGAGGAGGAAACACCATATATTTT. Its translation is CASRQGGGGNTIYF.

V and J are TRBV5-1 and TRBJ1-2, with D possibly TRBD1 on 6 matching bases. The V end was cut by 5 bases, the J end by 4 bases, with 12 bases between. This CDR3 contains 13 residues. CDR1 and CDR2 (germline): SGHRS, YFSETQ. CDR3 protein: CASSPDSAYGYTF. CDR3 DNA: TGCGCCAGCAGTCCGGACAGTGCCTATGGCTACACCTTC.

V gene TRBV6-1 combines with J gene TRBJ2-7; TRBD1 might be the D (5 bases). With 2 bases removed from V and 6 bases from J, the gap between germline ends came to 11 bases. CDR1 and CDR2 from the germline V gene are MNHNS and SASEGT. This CDR3 region has 13 residues. As DNA, the CDR3 is TGTGCCAGCAGTGAACAGGGCGCTTCCGAGCAGTACGTC. Encoded protein: CASSEQGASEQYV.

This clonotype was counted a few times. The chain couples TRBV5-1 to TRBJ2-1, with 7 nucleotides matching TRBD2. The germline gives CDR1 SGHRS, CDR2 YFSETQ. V trimming: 4 bases; J trimming: 0 bases; junction bases outside the gene matches: 4. The CDR3 is 15 residues long. CDR3 residues: CASSEAGSSYNEQFF. CDR3 sequence (DNA): TGCGCCAGCAGCGAAGCGGGGAGCTCCTACAATGAGCAGTTCTTC.

The rearrangement joins TRBV5-1 to TRBJ2-5, with 8 bases lining up with TRBD2. Germline-derived CDR1 and CDR2 are SGHRS and YFSETQ. The CDR3 extends over 17 amino acids. The ends lost 1 base at V and 1 base at J; junction bases unmatched: 9. CDR3 loop: CASSLTGRGGPQETQYF. CDR3 coding DNA: TGCGCCAGCAGCTTGACGGGCCGCGGGGGGCCCCAAGAGACCCAGTACTTC.

This clonotype was seen more than once but under ten times. The genes are TRBV7-2 and TRBJ2-1, with 9 bases identical to TRBD2. The CDR3 runs to 15 residues. J lost 4 bases, V lost 6 bases, and 7 bases had no gene match. Looked up from germline, CDR1 is SGHTA and CDR2 is FQGNSA. The CDR3 here is CASSNFSGGYNEQFF. The CDR3 coding sequence is TGTGCCAGCAGTAATTTTAGCGGGGGTTACAATGAGCAGTTCTTC.

This clonotype was seen a few times. The genes are TRBV4-1 and TRBJ2-7; 8 positions agree with TRBD1. Germline values: CDR1 MGHRA, CDR2 YSYEKL. The CDR3 loop spans 15 amino acids. The V segment lost 2 bases and the J segment 4 bases; nucleotides outside the gene matches: 7. CDR3 coding DNA: TGCGCCAGCAGCCAACCGGACAGGGACAGGTACGAGCAGTACTTC. As protein: CASSQPDRDRYEQYF.

The genes are TRBV6-2 or TRBV6-3 and TRBJ1-1, with no clear D. Germline lookup yields CDR1 MNHEY and CDR2 SVGEGT. The CDR3 length is 16 residues. Trimming pared 1 base from V and 5 bases from J, leaving 17 bases between. The CDR3 spells CASSYFLRAMGTEAFF. The CDR3 bases are TGTGCCAGCAGTTACTTCTTAAGGGCCATGGGGACTGAAGCTTTCTTT.

The rearrangement uses TRBV7-8 and TRBJ1-5; 7 nucleotides align to TRBD1. Germline V gene lookup returns CDR1 SGHVS and CDR2 FQNEAQ. J gave up 2 bases and V 0 bases, and 7 bases lay outside the gene matches. The CDR3 runs 17 residues. CDR3 sequence reads: CASSLAHTGEGNQPQHF. The CDR3 DNA follows: TGTGCCAGCAGCTTAGCGCATACAGGGGAGGGCAATCAGCCCCAGCATTTT. The full variable domain, with the rest looked up from reference TRBV7-8 and TRBJ1-5, is GAGVSQSPRYKVAKRGQDVALRCDPISGHVSLFWYQQALGQGPEFLTYFQNEAQLDKSGLPSDRFFAERPEGSVSTLKIQRTQQEDSAVYLCASSLAHTGEGNQPQHFGDGTRLSIL.

Only a few counts were recorded for this clonotype. The chain recombines TRBV6-1 with TRBJ1-2; D uncertain. The CDR3 runs to 14 residues. In germline, CDR1 is MNHNS, CDR2 SASEGT. V gave up 5 bases and J gave up 4 bases, with 14 bases separating them. The CDR3 DNA reads as TGTGCCAGCAGTCGCCTTTTGGCGGGCTATGGCTACACCTTC. It yields the protein CASSRLLAGYGYTF.

This clonotype was observed a few times. The genes are TRBV6-1 and TRBJ2-2; 9 nucleotides line up with TRBD2. Germline lookup yields CDR1 MNHNS and CDR2 SASEGT. The V segment lost 6 bases and the J segment 7 bases; nucleotides outside the gene matches: 12. The CDR3 totals 16 residues. The CDR3 DNA is TGTGCCAGCAGCAGTTACAGGCGGGGGGGGTTCGGGGAGCTGTTTTTT. It yields the protein CASSSYRRGGFGELFF.